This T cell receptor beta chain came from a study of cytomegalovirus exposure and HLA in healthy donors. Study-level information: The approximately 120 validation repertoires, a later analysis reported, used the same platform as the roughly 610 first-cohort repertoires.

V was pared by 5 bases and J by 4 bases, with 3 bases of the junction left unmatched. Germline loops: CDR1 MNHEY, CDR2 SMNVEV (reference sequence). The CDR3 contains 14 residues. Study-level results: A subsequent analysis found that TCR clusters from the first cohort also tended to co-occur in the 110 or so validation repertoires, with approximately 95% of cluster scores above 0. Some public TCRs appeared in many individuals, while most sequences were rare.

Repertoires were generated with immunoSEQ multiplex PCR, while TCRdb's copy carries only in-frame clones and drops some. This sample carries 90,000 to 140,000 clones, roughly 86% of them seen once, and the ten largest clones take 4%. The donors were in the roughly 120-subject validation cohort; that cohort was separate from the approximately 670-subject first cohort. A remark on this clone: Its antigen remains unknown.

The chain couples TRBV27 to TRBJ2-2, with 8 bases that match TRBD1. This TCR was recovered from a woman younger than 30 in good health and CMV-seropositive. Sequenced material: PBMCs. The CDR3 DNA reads TGTGCCAGCAGTCAGGGGGCCCGCACCGGGGAGCTGTTTTTT. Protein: CASSQGARTGELFF.